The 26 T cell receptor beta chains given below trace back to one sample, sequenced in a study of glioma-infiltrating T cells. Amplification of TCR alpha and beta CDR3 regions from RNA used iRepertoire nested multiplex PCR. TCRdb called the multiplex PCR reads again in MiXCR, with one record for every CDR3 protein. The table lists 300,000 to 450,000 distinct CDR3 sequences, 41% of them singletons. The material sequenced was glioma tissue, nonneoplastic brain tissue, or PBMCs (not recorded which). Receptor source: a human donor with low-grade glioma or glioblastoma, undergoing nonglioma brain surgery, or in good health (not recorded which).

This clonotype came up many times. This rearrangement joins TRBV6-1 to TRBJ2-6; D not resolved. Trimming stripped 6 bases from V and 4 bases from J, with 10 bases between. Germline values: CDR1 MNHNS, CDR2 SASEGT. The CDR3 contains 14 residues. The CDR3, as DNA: TGTGCCAGCAGAATTGGGTCCGGGGCCAACGTCCTGACTTTC. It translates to CASRIGSGANVLTF.

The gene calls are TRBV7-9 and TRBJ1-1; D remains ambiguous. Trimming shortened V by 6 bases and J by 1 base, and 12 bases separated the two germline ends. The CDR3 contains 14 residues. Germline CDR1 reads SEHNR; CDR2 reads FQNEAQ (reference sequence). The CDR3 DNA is TGTGCCAGCAGACACGACTTACCGAACACTGAAGCTTTCTTT. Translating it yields CASRHDLPNTEAFF.

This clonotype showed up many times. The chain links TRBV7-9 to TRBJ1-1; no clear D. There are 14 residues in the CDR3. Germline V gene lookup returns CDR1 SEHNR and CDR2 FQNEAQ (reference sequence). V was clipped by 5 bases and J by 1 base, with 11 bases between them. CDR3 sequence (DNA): TGTGCCAGCAGCCGAGGACCGCCGAACACTGAAGCTTTCTTT. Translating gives CASSRGPPNTEAFF.

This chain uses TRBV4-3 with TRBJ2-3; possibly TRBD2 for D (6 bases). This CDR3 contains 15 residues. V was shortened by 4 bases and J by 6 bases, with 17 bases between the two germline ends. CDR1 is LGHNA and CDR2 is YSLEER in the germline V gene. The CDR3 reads CASSLLVTGEDTQYF. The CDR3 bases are TGCGCCAGCAGCCTCCTAGTGACGGGGGAGGATACGCAGTATTTT.

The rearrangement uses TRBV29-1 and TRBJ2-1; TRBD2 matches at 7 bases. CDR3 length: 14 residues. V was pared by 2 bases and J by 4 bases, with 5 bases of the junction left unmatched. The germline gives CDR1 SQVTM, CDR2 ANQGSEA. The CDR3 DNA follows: TGCAGCGTTGAAAGCGGGGTGGGATACAATGAGCAGTTCTTC. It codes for CSVESGVGYNEQFF.

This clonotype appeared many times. The CDR3 sequence: CAIMSARETDTQYF. CDR3 sequence (DNA): TGTGCCATCATGAGTGCGCGGGAGACAGATACGCAGTATTTT. The chain uses TRBV10-3 and TRBJ2-3, with TRBD2 identical over 7 bases. The CDR3 totals 14 residues. Germline V gene lookup returns CDR1 ENHRY and CDR2 SYGVKD. V dropped 7 bases and J dropped 3; count of bases not matched to a gene: 7.

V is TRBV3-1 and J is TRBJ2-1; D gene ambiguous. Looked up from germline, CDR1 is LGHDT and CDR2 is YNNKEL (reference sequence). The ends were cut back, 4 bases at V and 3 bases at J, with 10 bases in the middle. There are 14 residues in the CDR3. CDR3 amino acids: CASSPPNGYNEQFF. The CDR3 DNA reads TGTGCCAGCAGCCCGCCTAACGGCTACAATGAGCAGTTCTTC.

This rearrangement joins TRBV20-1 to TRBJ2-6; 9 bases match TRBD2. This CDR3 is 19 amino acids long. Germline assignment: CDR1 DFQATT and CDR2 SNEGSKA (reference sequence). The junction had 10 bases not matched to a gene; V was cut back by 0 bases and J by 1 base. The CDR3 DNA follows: TGCAGTGCTAGAGATCTCAGCGGGAGGATTGGATCTGGGGCCAACGTCCTGACTTTC. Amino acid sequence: CSARDLSGRIGSGANVLTF.

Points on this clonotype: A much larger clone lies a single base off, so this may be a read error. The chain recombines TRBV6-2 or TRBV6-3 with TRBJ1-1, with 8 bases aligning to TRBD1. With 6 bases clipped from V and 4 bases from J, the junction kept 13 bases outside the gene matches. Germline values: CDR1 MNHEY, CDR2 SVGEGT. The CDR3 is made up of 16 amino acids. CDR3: CASRPLTGGRFTEAFF. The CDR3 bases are TGTGCCAGCAGGCCGCTCACAGGGGGACGGTTCACTGAAGCTTTCTTT.

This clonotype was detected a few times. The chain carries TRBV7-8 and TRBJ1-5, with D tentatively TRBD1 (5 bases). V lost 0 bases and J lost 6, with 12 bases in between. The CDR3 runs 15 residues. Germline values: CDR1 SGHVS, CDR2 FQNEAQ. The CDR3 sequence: CASSLALGGSQPQHF. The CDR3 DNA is TGTGCCAGCAGCTTAGCGCTTGGGGGTAGTCAGCCCCAGCATTTT.

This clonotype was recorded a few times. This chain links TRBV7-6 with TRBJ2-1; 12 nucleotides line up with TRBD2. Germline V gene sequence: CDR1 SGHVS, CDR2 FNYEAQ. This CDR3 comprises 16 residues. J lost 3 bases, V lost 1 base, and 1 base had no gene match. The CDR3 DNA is TGTGCCAGCAGCTTAGGGACTAGCGGGAACTACAATGAGCAGTTCTTC. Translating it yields CASSLGTSGNYNEQFF.

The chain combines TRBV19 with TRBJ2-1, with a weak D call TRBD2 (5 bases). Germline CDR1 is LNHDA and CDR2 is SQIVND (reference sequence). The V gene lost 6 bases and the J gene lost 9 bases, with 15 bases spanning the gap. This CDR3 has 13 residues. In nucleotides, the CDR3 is TGTGCCAGTAGCCACGGACCGAGGGTTGAGCAGTTCTTC. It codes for CASSHGPRVEQFF.

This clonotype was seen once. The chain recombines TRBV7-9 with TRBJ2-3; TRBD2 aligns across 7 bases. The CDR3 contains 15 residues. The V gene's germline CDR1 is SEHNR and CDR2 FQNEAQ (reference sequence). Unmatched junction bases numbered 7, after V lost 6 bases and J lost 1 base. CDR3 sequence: CASRSGGEGTDTQYF. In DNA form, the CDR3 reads TGTGCCAGCAGATCGGGGGGTGAGGGCACAGATACGCAGTATTTT.

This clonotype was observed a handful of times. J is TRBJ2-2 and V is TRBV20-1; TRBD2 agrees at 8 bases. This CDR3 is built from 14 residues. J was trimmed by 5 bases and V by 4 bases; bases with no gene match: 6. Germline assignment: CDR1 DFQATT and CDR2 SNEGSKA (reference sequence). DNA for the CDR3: TGCAGTGCTACACCGGGACTAGTAACCGGGGAGCTGTTTTTT. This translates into CSATPGLVTGELFF.

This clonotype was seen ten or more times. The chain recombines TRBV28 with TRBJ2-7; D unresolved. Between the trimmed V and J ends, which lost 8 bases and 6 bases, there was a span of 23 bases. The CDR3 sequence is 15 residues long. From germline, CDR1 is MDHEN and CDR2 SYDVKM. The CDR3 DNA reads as TGTGCCAGCCCTCCTCGCGCAGGCCCCCTCGCCGAGCAGTACTTC. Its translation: CASPPRAGPLAEQYF.

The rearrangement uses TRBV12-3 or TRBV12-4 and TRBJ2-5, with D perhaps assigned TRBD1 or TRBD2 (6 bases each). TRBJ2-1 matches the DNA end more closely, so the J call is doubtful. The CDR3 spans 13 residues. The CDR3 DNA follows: TGTGCCAGCAGCCCCCCGGGGGCTAATGAGCAGTTCTTC. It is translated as CASSPPGANEQFF.

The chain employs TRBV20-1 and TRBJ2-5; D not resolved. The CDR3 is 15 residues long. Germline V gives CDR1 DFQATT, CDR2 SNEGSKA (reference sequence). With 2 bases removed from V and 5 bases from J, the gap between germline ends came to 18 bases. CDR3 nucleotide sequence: TGCAGTGCTAGAAGAAGCAATCGAGCTACCGAGACCCAGTACTTC. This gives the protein CSARRSNRATETQYF.

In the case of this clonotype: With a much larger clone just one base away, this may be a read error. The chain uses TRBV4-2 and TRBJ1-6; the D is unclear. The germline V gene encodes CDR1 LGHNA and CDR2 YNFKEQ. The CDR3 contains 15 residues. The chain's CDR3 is CASSQDPGNNSHLHF. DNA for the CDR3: TGTGCCAGCAGCCAAGATCCCGGGAATAATTCACACCTCCACTTT.

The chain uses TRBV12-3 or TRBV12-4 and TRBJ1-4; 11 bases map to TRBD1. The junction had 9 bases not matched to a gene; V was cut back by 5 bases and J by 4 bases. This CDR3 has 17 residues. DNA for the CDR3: TGTGCCAGCAGTCCATTCGGACAGGGGGCTGGTAATGAAAAACTGTTTTTT. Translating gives CASSPFGQGAGNEKLFF.

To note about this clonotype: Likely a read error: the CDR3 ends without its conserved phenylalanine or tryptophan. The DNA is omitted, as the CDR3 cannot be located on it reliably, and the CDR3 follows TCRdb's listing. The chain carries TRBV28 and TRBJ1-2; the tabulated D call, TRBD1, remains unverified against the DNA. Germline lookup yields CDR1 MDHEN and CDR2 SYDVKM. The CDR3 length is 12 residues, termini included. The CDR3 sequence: CASSLNDRVEVI.

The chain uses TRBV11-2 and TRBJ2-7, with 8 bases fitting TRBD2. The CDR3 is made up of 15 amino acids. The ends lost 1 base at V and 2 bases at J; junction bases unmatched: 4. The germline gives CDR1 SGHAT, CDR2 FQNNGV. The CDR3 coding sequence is TGTGCCAGCAGCTTAGGGGGACTAGACCCCTACGAGCAGTACTTC. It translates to CASSLGGLDPYEQYF. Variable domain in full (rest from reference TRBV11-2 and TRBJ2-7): EAGVAQSPRYKIIEKRQSVAFWCNPISGHATLYWYQQILGQGPKLLIQFQNNGVVDDSQLPKDRFSAERLKGVDSTLKIQPAKLEDSAVYLCASSLGGLDPYEQYFGPGTRLTVT.

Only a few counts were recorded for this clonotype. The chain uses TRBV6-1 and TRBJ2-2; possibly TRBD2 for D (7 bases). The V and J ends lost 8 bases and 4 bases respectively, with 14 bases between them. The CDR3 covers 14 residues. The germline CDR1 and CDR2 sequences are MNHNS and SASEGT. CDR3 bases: TGTGCCAGCGCCGTAGGGGGGGTCACCGGGGAGCTGTTTTTT. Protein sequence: CASAVGGVTGELFF.

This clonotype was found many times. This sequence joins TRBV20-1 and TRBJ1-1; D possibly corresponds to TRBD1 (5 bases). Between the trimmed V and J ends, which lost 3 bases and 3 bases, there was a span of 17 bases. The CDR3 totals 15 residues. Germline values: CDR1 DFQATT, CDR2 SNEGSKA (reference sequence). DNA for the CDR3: TGCAGTGCTAGCATGGCAGGGTTTATCGACACTGAAGCTTTCTTT. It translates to CSASMAGFIDTEAFF.

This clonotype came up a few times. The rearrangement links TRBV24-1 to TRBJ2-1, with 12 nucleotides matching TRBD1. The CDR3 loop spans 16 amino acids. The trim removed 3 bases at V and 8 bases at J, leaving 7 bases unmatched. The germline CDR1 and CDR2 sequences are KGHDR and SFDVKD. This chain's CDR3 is CATSDRDRGLEDEQFF. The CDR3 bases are TGTGCCACCAGTGATCGGGACAGGGGGCTTGAGGATGAGCAGTTCTTC.

The CDR3 DNA follows: TGTGCCAGTCGGGTTGGAGCGGGGACTTACAATGAGCAGTTCTTC. Its protein product is CASRVGAGTYNEQFF. The rearrangement uses TRBV19 and TRBJ2-1; 7 bases map to TRBD2. CDR1 LNHDA and CDR2 SQIVND come from the germline V gene (reference sequence). This CDR3 contains 15 residues. Trimming cost V 8 bases and J 4 bases; bases outside gene matches: 11.

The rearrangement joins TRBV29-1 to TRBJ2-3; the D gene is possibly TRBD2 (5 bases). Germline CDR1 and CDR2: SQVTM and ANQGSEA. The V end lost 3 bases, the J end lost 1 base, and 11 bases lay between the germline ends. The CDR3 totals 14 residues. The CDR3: CSVERATGTDTQYF. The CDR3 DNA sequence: TGCAGCGTTGAGCGGGCCACAGGCACAGATACGCAGTATTTT.